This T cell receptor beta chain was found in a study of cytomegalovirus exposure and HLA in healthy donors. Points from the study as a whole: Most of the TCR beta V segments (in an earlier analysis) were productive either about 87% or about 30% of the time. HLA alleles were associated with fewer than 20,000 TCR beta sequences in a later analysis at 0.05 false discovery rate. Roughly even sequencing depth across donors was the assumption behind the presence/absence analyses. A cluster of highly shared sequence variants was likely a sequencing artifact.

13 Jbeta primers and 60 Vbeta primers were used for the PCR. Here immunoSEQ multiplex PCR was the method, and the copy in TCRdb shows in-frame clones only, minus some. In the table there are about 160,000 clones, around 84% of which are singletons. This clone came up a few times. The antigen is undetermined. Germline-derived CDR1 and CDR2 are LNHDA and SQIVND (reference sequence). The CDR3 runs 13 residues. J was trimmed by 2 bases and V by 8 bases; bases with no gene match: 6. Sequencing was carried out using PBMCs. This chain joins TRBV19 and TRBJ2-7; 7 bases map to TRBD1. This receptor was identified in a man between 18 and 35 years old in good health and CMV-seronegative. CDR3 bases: TGTGCCAGTCGACAGGGCCCCACCTACGAGCAGTACTTC. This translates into CASRQGPTYEQYF.